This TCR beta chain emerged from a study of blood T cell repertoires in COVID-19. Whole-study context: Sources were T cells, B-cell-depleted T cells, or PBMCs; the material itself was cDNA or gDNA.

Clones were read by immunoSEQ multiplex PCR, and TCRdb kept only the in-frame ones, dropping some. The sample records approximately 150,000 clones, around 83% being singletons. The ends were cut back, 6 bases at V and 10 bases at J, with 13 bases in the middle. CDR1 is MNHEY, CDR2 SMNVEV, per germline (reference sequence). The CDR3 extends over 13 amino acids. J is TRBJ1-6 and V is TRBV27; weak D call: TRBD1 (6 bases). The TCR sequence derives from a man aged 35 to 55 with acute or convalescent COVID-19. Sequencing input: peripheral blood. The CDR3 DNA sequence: TGTGCCAGCAGATCCAGGGGTGACTCACCCCTCCACTTT. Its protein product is CASRSRGDSPLHF.